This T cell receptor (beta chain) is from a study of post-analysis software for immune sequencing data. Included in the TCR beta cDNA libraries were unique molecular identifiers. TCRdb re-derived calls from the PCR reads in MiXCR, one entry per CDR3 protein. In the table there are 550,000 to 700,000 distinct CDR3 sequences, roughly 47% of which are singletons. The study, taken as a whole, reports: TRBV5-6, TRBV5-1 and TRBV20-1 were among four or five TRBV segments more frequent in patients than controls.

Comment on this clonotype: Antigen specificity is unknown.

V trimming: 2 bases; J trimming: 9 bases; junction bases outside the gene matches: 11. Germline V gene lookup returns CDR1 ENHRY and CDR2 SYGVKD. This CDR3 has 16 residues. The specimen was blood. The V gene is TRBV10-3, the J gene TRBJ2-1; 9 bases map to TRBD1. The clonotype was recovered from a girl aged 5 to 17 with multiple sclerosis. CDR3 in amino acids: CAISETYRGPSSEQFF. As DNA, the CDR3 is TGTGCCATCAGTGAGACGTACAGGGGGCCGAGCAGTGAGCAGTTCTTC.